These 5 T cell receptor beta chains were all obtained from the same sample, sequenced in a study of shared clonotypes between healthy human individuals (dated by TCRdb to between 2020 and 2021). Library creation used the immunoSEQ multiplex PCR assay. The clones in this table, taken by TCRdb from immuneACCESS, are in-frame only. Not every clone is retained; where verified, under half of the shortfall comes from an unresolved V gene, and the cause of the rest is unknown. Within this sample are hundreds of thousands of clones, with about 95% of them counted one time only. Clones ranked in the top ten supply around 0.11% of the sample. For the CD8 naive samples, CD45RO-negative cells were positively selected for CCR7, yielding a CD45RA+CCR7+ population from which TemRA cells were excluded. Sequenced: naive CD8+ T cells sorted from blood. According to the study, the label for this sample's cell subset or site signals: CD45RA+CCR7+. These receptors came from a woman in her twenties or thirties in good health.

V gene TRBV11-2 combines with J gene TRBJ2-7; 7 positions agree with TRBD2. Looked up from germline, CDR1 is SGHAT and CDR2 is FQNNGV. The CDR3 sequence is 14 residues long. The V gene end was trimmed by 3 bases and the J gene end by 3 bases; junction bases not matched to a gene: 5. CDR3 amino acids: CASSLGSGDYEQYF. The CDR3 DNA sequence: TGTGCCAGCAGCTTGGGGAGCGGGGACTACGAGCAGTACTTC.

V gene TRBV7-9 combines with J gene TRBJ1-2; TRBD1 matches at 9 bases. V trimming: 3 bases; J trimming: 1 base; junction bases outside the gene matches: 3. Germline V gene lookup returns CDR1 SEHNR and CDR2 FQNEAQ (reference sequence). The CDR3 spans 15 residues. The CDR3 here is CASSFGTGYNYGYTF. The CDR3 nucleotides read TGTGCCAGCAGCTTTGGGACAGGGTATAACTATGGCTACACCTTC.

This chain uses TRBV5-1 with TRBJ2-7; TRBD1 matches at 12 bases. Germline CDR1 is SGHRS and CDR2 is YFSETQ. V was pared by 3 bases and J by 4 bases, with 8 bases of the junction left unmatched. The CDR3 covers 16 residues. In DNA form, the CDR3 reads TGCGCCAGCAGCTCGGGACAGGGGGCAGGAATATACGAGCAGTACTTC. Translation: CASSSGQGAGIYEQYF.

This rearrangement joins TRBV10-1 to TRBJ1-5; tentative D call: TRBD1 (6 bases). The CDR3 spans 15 residues. CDR1 and CDR2 from the germline V gene are WNHNN and SYGVQD (reference sequence). CDR3 sequence (DNA): TGCGCTCGGCCCCTCGGACAGAATAGCAATCAGCCCCAGCATTTT. Amino acids: CARPLGQNSNQPQHF.

This chain joins TRBV10-1 and TRBJ2-7, with D perhaps TRBD2 (6 bases). This CDR3 comprises 14 residues. Trimming removed 4 bases at V and 4 bases at J, with 14 bases between. CDR1 and CDR2 from the germline V gene are WNHNN and SYGVQD (reference sequence). The DNA for the CDR3 is TGCGCCAGCAGTGGGGGGGACCTCGAGTACGAGCAGTACTTC. Translated, it gives CASSGGDLEYEQYF.